This T cell receptor beta chain is from a study of chemoradiotherapy in HPV16-positive cancers. For the study at large: Candidate HPV-specific clones and shared TCR motifs came from a couple of HPV16-positive patients. Study-level findings and limits: Better recurrence-free survival went with HPV-responsive T-cell expansion in HPV16-positive patients.

The V end was cut by 4 bases, the J end by 1 base, with 13 bases between. Germline assignment: CDR1 SGHKS and CDR2 YYEKEE (reference sequence). The CDR3 runs to 15 residues. In the case of this clone: Its antigen is currently unknown.

Sequencing was performed with immunoSEQ multiplex PCR; in TCRdb, only in-frame clones are kept and a portion is missing. The data contain 20,000 to 25,000 clones, 86% of them singletons. The TCR comes from a human donor with HPV-associated anogenital cancer. This chain connects TRBV5-5 to TRBJ2-3; either TRBD1 or TRBD2 may fit D (5 bases each). The source was blood, collected from a patient who underwent chemoradiotherapy. CDR3 DNA sequence: TGTGCCAGCAGCCACGGGGCCCTGGGCACAGATACGCAGTATTTT. Translation: CASSHGALGTDTQYF.